This T cell receptor (beta chain) was sequenced for a study of post-analysis software for immune sequencing data. The sample holds a few counts of this clonotype. The antigen remains undetermined. The CDR3 is 17 amino acids. CDR1 and CDR2 from the germline V gene are MNHEY and SMNVEV (reference sequence). The junction had 14 bases not matched to a gene; V was cut back by 5 bases and J by 4 bases. Whole-study results and caveats: Patients with multiple sclerosis recorded significantly lower normalized Chao1 diversity than controls, the study found. Relative to controls, patients had five TRBV segments at higher frequency, with TRBV5-6, TRBV5-1 and TRBV20-1 among these.

Built from TCR beta cDNA, the libraries had unique molecular identifiers in them. There were 1 to 10 million T cells, and 480,000 or so cDNA molecules came from them. Via MiXCR, TCRdb re-called the PCR reads, giving one row per CDR3 protein. The table has about 430,000 distinct CDR3 sequences, over 30% seen once. The origin of this receptor is a girl under 10 years old with multiple sclerosis. The sample taken for sequencing was blood. The chain has TRBV27 and TRBJ1-5, with 7 nucleotides matching TRBD1. The CDR3 DNA reads TGTGCCAGCAGTCTACGACACCGACAGGGTACTAATCAGCCCCAGCATTTT. Translated, it gives CASSLRHRQGTNQPQHF.